This entry lists 25 T cell receptor beta chains sequenced from one sample in a study of blood T cell repertoires in COVID-19. The method was immunoSEQ multiplex PCR; TCRdb's version includes in-frame clones alone and lacks a portion of them. Among 55,000 to 75,000 clones, 80% were seen once, and the ten largest hold around a sixth. The sample consisted of peripheral blood. Receptors were obtained from a man aged 70-80 years who had recovered from COVID-19.

The V and J genes are TRBV7-2 and TRBJ2-3, with a possible D match to TRBD2 (6 bases). Germline loops: CDR1 SGHTA, CDR2 FQGNSA. The CDR3 spans 14 residues. V was pared by 5 bases and J by 1 base, with 10 bases between. This chain's CDR3 is CASSILAGTDTQYF. CDR3 nucleotides: TGTGCCAGCAGCATCTTAGCGGGCACAGATACGCAGTATTTT. The full variable domain, completed using reference TRBV7-2 and TRBJ2-3, is GAGVSQSPSNKVTEKGKDVELRCDPISGHTALYWYRQSLGQGLEFLIYFQGNSAPDKSGLPSDRFSAERTGGSVSTLTIQRTQQEDSAVYLCASSILAGTDTQYFGPGTRLTVL.

This chain joins TRBV19 and TRBJ2-3, with 10 bases fitting TRBD2. Germline CDR1 reads LNHDA; CDR2 reads SQIVND (reference sequence). V was pared by 4 bases and J by 6 bases, with 4 bases of the junction left unmatched. The CDR3 contains 14 residues. The CDR3 DNA sequence: TGTGCCAGTAGTAGGGAGCGGGGGGGCGATACGCAGTATTTT. It is translated as CASSRERGGDTQYF.

The rearrangement links TRBV6-5 to TRBJ2-1; 13 bases match TRBD2. This CDR3 contains 14 residues. The V gene end was trimmed by 8 bases and the J gene end by 5 bases; junction bases not matched to a gene: 3. Per germline, CDR1 MNHEY and CDR2 SVGAGI. The CDR3 DNA sequence: TGTGCCAGCGGACTAGCGGGAGCCCACAATGAGCAGTTCTTC. This encodes CASGLAGAHNEQFF.

The chain has TRBV10-3 and TRBJ2-7; the match to TRBD1 covers 9 bases. CDR3 length equals 13 residues. The V gene end was trimmed by 6 bases and the J gene end by 7 bases; junction bases not matched to a gene: 7. Germline CDR1 ENHRY, CDR2 SYGVKD. This CDR3 reads CAISIQGAGEQYF. For the CDR3, the DNA is TGTGCCATCAGCATACAGGGGGCTGGGGAGCAGTACTTC.

CDR3 DNA: TGCGCCAGCAGCTTGTCGGGAGGGAACACCGGGGAGCTGTTTTTT. It translates to CASSLSGGNTGELFF. V is TRBV5-1 and J is TRBJ2-2, with 7 bases aligning to TRBD2. With 1 base clipped from V and 1 base from J, the junction kept 1 base outside the gene matches. Germline CDR1 SGHRS, CDR2 YFSETQ. The CDR3 is made up of 15 amino acids.

This chain connects TRBV19 to TRBJ2-7; 11 bases line up with TRBD1. The V and J ends lost 4 bases and 5 bases, in that order; junction bases with no gene match: 10. Germline V gives CDR1 LNHDA, CDR2 SQIVND (reference sequence). The CDR3 extends over 16 amino acids. CDR3: CASSTRRTGGTDEQYF. In DNA form, the CDR3 reads TGTGCCAGTAGTACCCGCCGGACAGGGGGCACGGACGAGCAGTACTTC.

The CDR3 loop is CGGDRQETQYF. The CDR3 DNA reads as TGCGGGGGGGACAGGCAAGAGACCCAGTACTTC. The chain carries TRBV20-1 and TRBJ2-5; possible D gene TRBD1, 8 bases. CDR3 length: 11 residues. CDR1 DFQATT and CDR2 SNEGSKA come from the germline V gene (reference sequence).

The V call is TRBV10-3, the J call TRBJ1-2, with TRBD1 matching 9 bases. The CDR3 is 17 residues long. Per the germline V gene, CDR1 is ENHRY and CDR2 is SYGVKD. V shed 3 bases, J shed 4 bases, and the junction held 12 bases outside the gene matches. The chain's CDR3 is CAISDRTGEVRGYGYTF. DNA for the CDR3: TGTGCCATCAGTGACCGGACAGGGGAGGTGAGGGGCTATGGCTACACCTTC.

The chain uses TRBV18 and TRBJ2-5, with D perhaps matching TRBD2 (5 bases). V shed 3 bases and J shed 3 bases, with 14 bases lying between them. From germline, CDR1 is KGHSH and CDR2 LQKENI. The CDR3 totals 15 residues. The DNA of the CDR3 is TGTGCCAGCTCACCCGAACATTCGAGGGAAGAGACCCAGTACTTC. Its translation: CASSPEHSREETQYF.

This chain connects TRBV27 to TRBJ1-1, with 11 nucleotides matching TRBD1. The V gene's germline CDR1 is MNHEY and CDR2 SMNVEV (reference sequence). There are 16 residues in the CDR3. J lost 2 bases, V lost 10 bases, and 12 bases had no gene match. The CDR3 loop is CATRPGTGGGNTEAFF. In DNA, the CDR3 is TGTGCCACCCGACCCGGGACAGGGGGTGGAAACACTGAAGCTTTCTTT.

The chain uses TRBV30 and TRBJ1-2; D remains unclear. Trimming cost V 2 bases and J 4 bases, with 8 bases left between them. The CDR3 is 12 residues long. Germline V gene data show CDR1 as GTSNPN and CDR2 as SVGIG (reference sequence). The CDR3 nucleotides are TGTGCCTGGAGTCCATCGAGCTATGGCTACACCTTC. This encodes CAWSPSSYGYTF. Looking up the rest from reference TRBV30 and TRBJ1-2 gives the full variable domain: SQTIHQWPATLVQPVGSPLSLECTVEGTSNPNLYWYRQAAGRGLQLLFYSVGIGQISSEVPQNLSASRPQDRQFILSSKKLLLSDSGFYLCAWSPSSYGYTFGSGTRLTVV.

There are a few counts of this clone. The chain joins TRBV6-2 or TRBV6-3 to TRBJ1-1, with D maybe TRBD1 (6 bases). Germline V gives CDR1 MNHEY, CDR2 SVGEGT. The V end was cut by 5 bases, the J end by 4 bases, with 14 bases between. The CDR3 totals 14 residues. For the CDR3, the DNA is TGTGCCAGCAGTAATGGGGGCTTGGGCACTGAAGCTTTCTTT. Translated, it gives CASSNGGLGTEAFF.

The chain carries TRBV6-2 or TRBV6-3 and TRBJ2-3; 7 bases are shared with TRBD1. CDR3 length equals 15 residues. After removal of 3 bases from V and 9 bases from J, the junction contained 12 bases not matched to a gene. Looked up from germline, CDR1 is MNHEY and CDR2 is SVGEGT. CDR3: CASSYHADRAGTQYF. Here the CDR3 DNA reads TGTGCCAGCAGTTATCACGCTGACAGGGCGGGCACGCAGTATTTT.

J is TRBJ1-6 and V is TRBV6-5; D is possibly TRBD1 (5 bases). The CDR3 is 12 amino acids. Germline CDR1 MNHEY, CDR2 SVGAGI. V gave up 11 bases and J gave up 7 bases, with 12 bases separating them. CDR3 bases: TGTGCCGCCAGGGTGGGAAATTCACCCCTCCACTTT. Translation gives CAARVGNSPLHF.

V and J are TRBV19 and TRBJ2-3, with 10 bases aligning to TRBD2. V shed 6 bases, J shed 3 bases, and the junction held 0 bases outside the gene matches. The CDR3 extends over 13 amino acids. Germline-derived CDR1 and CDR2 are LNHDA and SQIVND (reference sequence). CDR3 nucleotides: TGTGCCAGTAGACTAGCGGGAACAGATACGCAGTATTTT. It is translated as CASRLAGTDTQYF.

The chain recombines TRBV5-1 with TRBJ1-2, with 7 bases fitting TRBD1. The V segment lost 4 bases and the J segment 6 bases; nucleotides outside the gene matches: 6. CDR1 SGHRS and CDR2 YFSETQ come from the germline V gene. CDR3 length equals 13 residues. The CDR3 coding sequence is TGCGCCAGCAGCAGTGACAGGGCTGATGGCTACACCTTC. Its translation: CASSSDRADGYTF.

The chain couples TRBV5-1 to TRBJ1-2, with 9 bases identical to TRBD1. The germline CDR1 and CDR2 sequences are SGHRS and YFSETQ. V trimming: 0 bases; J trimming: 7 bases; junction bases outside the gene matches: 7. CDR3 length: 15 residues. The CDR3: CASSLGQGGLRGYTF. The CDR3 nucleotides are TGCGCCAGCAGCTTGGGACAGGGGGGTCTTCGTGGCTACACCTTC.

The rearrangement joins TRBV7-2 to TRBJ2-7, with D perhaps matching TRBD1 (6 bases). This CDR3 has 13 residues. The V and J ends lost 3 bases and 3 bases respectively, with 9 bases between them. The V gene's germline CDR1 is SGHTA and CDR2 FQGNSA. CDR3 amino acids: CASSFTGFYEQYF. The DNA for the CDR3 is TGTGCCAGCAGCTTTACAGGGTTCTACGAGCAGTACTTC.

The rearrangement joins TRBV5-5 to TRBJ2-7, with TRBD1 matching over 8 bases. Germline CDR1 SGHKS, CDR2 YYEKEE (reference sequence). Germline trimming cut 5 bases from V and 4 bases from J; bases unmatched to any gene: 5. The CDR3 has 13 residues. The CDR3 here is CASSQTGEYEQYF. CDR3 bases: TGTGCCAGCAGTCAGACAGGGGAGTACGAGCAGTACTTC.

The chain recombines TRBV11-3 with TRBJ2-1, with TRBD2 identical over 8 bases. The ends lost 5 bases at V and 0 bases at J; junction bases unmatched: 12. Germline loops: CDR1 SGHNT, CDR2 YENEEA. The CDR3 is 18 residues long. CDR3 loop: CASSPRRGGGHSYNEQFF. The CDR3 DNA reads TGTGCCAGCAGCCCTCGTCGTGGCGGGGGGCACTCCTACAATGAGCAGTTCTTC.

This clone was seen only a few times. The chain combines TRBV7-2 with TRBJ1-5; 7 positions match TRBD1. The V and J ends lost 3 bases and 5 bases, in that order; junction bases with no gene match: 4. This CDR3 has 14 residues. The germline V gene encodes CDR1 SGHTA and CDR2 FQGNSA. DNA of the CDR3: TGTGCCAGCAGCTTTCGACAGGGCGATCAGCCCCAGCATTTT. Protein: CASSFRQGDQPQHF.

This clone was seen a few times. The chain joins TRBV7-8 to TRBJ1-2; 8 bases line up with TRBD1. Germline assignment: CDR1 SGHVS and CDR2 FQNEAQ. This CDR3 region has 17 residues. Losses at the gene ends were 1 base for V and 0 bases for J; bases not matched to a gene: 7. The CDR3, as DNA: TGTGCCAGCAGCTTAGTCCCAGGGGGCGAAGCTAACTATGGCTACACCTTC. It yields the protein CASSLVPGGEANYGYTF.

The rearrangement uses TRBV3-1 (or the pseudogene TRBV3-2) and TRBJ2-7, with TRBD2 matching over 8 bases. CDR1 LGHDT and CDR2 YNNKEL come from the germline V gene (reference sequence). The CDR3 covers 14 residues. J was trimmed by 4 bases and V by 4 bases; bases with no gene match: 6. DNA for the CDR3: TGTGCCAGCAGCCCTGACGGGGGGGAGTACGAGCAGTACTTC. Protein product: CASSPDGGEYEQYF.

The chain recombines TRBV10-1 with TRBJ2-1; 7 bases map to TRBD2. This CDR3 comprises 16 residues. J gave up 5 bases and V 0 bases, and 7 bases lay outside the gene matches. Per germline, CDR1 WNHNN and CDR2 SYGVQD (reference sequence). DNA of the CDR3: TGCGCCAGCAGTGAGTCGAAGGCTAGCGGTAACAATGAGCAGTTCTTC. Translating it yields CASSESKASGNNEQFF.

V gene TRBV19 combines with J gene TRBJ1-1; D ambiguous. CDR1 and CDR2 (germline): LNHDA, SQIVND (reference sequence). The V end lost 5 bases, the J end lost 1 base, and 8 bases lay between the germline ends. The CDR3 length is 13 residues. In DNA, the CDR3 is TGTGCCAGTAGTGCCCAGGAGAACACTGAAGCTTTCTTT. The encoded protein is CASSAQENTEAFF.